Listed here are 19 T cell receptor beta chains from one sample, sequenced in a study of blood T cell repertoires in COVID-19. Measured with immunoSEQ multiplex PCR; TCRdb has only the in-frame clones, and not every one. The sample includes 310,000 or so clones, 86% of them seen just once. Sample: peripheral blood. The receptors shown here come from a woman in her forties or fifties with acute or convalescent COVID-19.

The chain combines TRBV3-1 (or the pseudogene TRBV3-2) with TRBJ2-7, with 14 bases lining up with TRBD2. This CDR3 is 16 amino acids long. CDR1 is LGHDT and CDR2 is YNNKEL in the germline V gene (reference sequence). The V segment lost 5 bases and the J segment 4 bases; nucleotides outside the gene matches: 7. Here the CDR3 reads CASSTWTSGRYYEQYF. The CDR3 bases are TGTGCCAGCAGCACTTGGACTAGCGGGAGGTATTACGAGCAGTACTTC.

A single count supports this clone. This chain joins TRBV7-9 and TRBJ2-7; TRBD2 aligns across 16 bases. CDR1 is SEHNR, CDR2 FQNEAQ, per germline (reference sequence). The J segment lost 9 bases and the V segment lost 3 bases, leaving 11 bases of the junction unmatched. This CDR3 is built from 17 residues. The CDR3 DNA sequence: TGTGCCAGCAGCTTTACCGGGACTAGCGGGAGGGGAGACGGGCAGTACTTC. As protein: CASSFTGTSGRGDGQYF.

J is TRBJ1-1 and V is TRBV27; 11 bases align to TRBD1. The trim removed 2 bases at V and 8 bases at J, leaving 4 bases unmatched. Germline V gives CDR1 MNHEY, CDR2 SMNVEV (reference sequence). This CDR3 has 14 amino acids. The CDR3 reads CASSLDRDRGEAFF. The CDR3 nucleotides are TGTGCCAGCAGTTTAGACAGGGACAGGGGGGAAGCTTTCTTT.

The J gene is TRBJ1-5, the V gene TRBV28; a possible D gene is TRBD1 (5 bases). V was pared by 4 bases and J by 4 bases, with 11 bases between. CDR3 size: 14 residues. CDR1 is MDHEN and CDR2 is SYDVKM in the germline V gene. Here the CDR3 reads CASSWGGANQPQHF. The CDR3, as DNA: TGTGCCAGCAGTTGGGGCGGGGCGAATCAGCCCCAGCATTTT.

The rearrangement joins TRBV28 to TRBJ2-7; 10 bases match TRBD1. This CDR3 is 15 amino acids long. The V and J ends lost 8 bases and 3 bases, in that order; junction bases with no gene match: 10. Germline CDR1 MDHEN, CDR2 SYDVKM. CDR3 loop: CASRPPGQGFYEQYF. As DNA, the CDR3 is TGTGCCAGCCGCCCCCCGGGACAGGGGTTCTACGAGCAGTACTTC.

The V and J genes are TRBV6-2 or TRBV6-3 and TRBJ2-5; D is undetermined. The germline V and J ends were trimmed by 2 bases and 2 bases, with 6 bases remaining between them. The CDR3 has 13 amino acids. CDR1 and CDR2 from the germline V gene are MNHEY and SVGEGT. The chain's CDR3 is CASSYRLQETQYF. DNA for the CDR3: TGTGCCAGCAGTTACCGACTTCAAGAGACCCAGTACTTC.

The chain uses TRBV24-1 and TRBJ2-7; 14 nucleotides agree with TRBD2. The J segment lost 5 bases and the V segment lost 3 bases, leaving 5 bases of the junction unmatched. The CDR3 is made up of 16 amino acids. Germline assignment: CDR1 KGHDR and CDR2 SFDVKD. The CDR3 DNA reads as TGTGCCACCAGTGATCCTGGGACTAGCGGGAGTCACGAGCAGTACTTC. Its protein is CATSDPGTSGSHEQYF.

The CDR3 loop is CASSLVRRGRAGETQYF. DNA of the CDR3: TGTGCCAGCAGCTTAGTACGACGCGGGAGGGCCGGAGAGACCCAGTACTTC. The gene calls are TRBV7-8 and TRBJ2-5; 9 positions match TRBD2. The CDR3 contains 17 residues. J was trimmed by 4 bases and V by 1 base; bases with no gene match: 10. Per the germline V gene, CDR1 is SGHVS and CDR2 is FQNEAQ.

The chain recombines TRBV7-2 with TRBJ2-1; TRBD2 aligns across 10 bases. Germline lookup yields CDR1 SGHTA and CDR2 FQGNSA. Losses at the gene ends were 0 bases for V and 5 bases for J; bases not matched to a gene: 1. CDR3 length equals 15 residues. In nucleotides, the CDR3 is TGTGCCAGCAGCTTAGCTAGCGGGAGGCACAATGAGCAGTTCTTC. Its protein product is CASSLASGRHNEQFF.

This sequence joins TRBV7-9 and TRBJ2-7; tentatively, D is TRBD2 (6 bases). This CDR3 has 13 amino acids. CDR1 SEHNR and CDR2 FQNEAQ come from the germline V gene (reference sequence). The V and J ends lost 5 bases and 2 bases respectively, with 10 bases between them. CDR3 coding DNA: TGTGCCAGCAGCGTGGAGCGGGCCTACGAGCAGTACTTC. Protein sequence: CASSVERAYEQYF.

The gene calls are TRBV7-9 and TRBJ2-2; no definite D call. Germline CDR1 reads SEHNR; CDR2 reads FQNEAQ (reference sequence). Trimming took 3 bases from V and 5 from J, leaving 4 bases between them. The CDR3 is made up of 12 amino acids. CDR3: CASSFRTGELFF. CDR3 sequence (DNA): TGTGCCAGCAGCTTCCGTACCGGGGAGCTGTTTTTT. Supplemented by reference TRBV7-9 and TRBJ2-2, the full variable domain reads DTGVSQNPRHKITKRGQNVTFRCDPISEHNRLYWYRQTLGQGPEFLTYFQNEAQLEKSRLLSDRFSAERPKGSFSTLEIQRTEQGDSAMYLCASSFRTGELFFGEGSRLTVL.

The J gene is TRBJ2-3, the V gene TRBV5-4, with 9 bases fitting TRBD2. CDR3 length: 16 residues. The germline V gene encodes CDR1 SGHNT and CDR2 YYREEE (reference sequence). The junction had 5 bases not matched to a gene; V was cut back by 0 bases and J by 3 bases. The CDR3 sequence is CASSLVGLAGTDTQYF. The CDR3 region has the DNA TGTGCCAGCAGCTTGGTCGGGCTAGCGGGAACAGATACGCAGTATTTT.

The rearrangement links TRBV19 to TRBJ1-4, with TRBD1 matching 9 bases. With 6 bases clipped from V and 6 bases from J, the junction kept 17 bases outside the gene matches. The CDR3 spans 18 residues. The germline gives CDR1 LNHDA, CDR2 SQIVND (reference sequence). The DNA for the CDR3 is TGTGCCAGTAGCCGAGGGGCCCTACAGGGGGCTAAGGATGAAAAACTGTTTTTT. The encoded protein is CASSRGALQGAKDEKLFF.

The CDR3 loop reads CSASPGTSGDEQYF. Here the CDR3 DNA reads TGCAGTGCTAGTCCCGGGACTAGCGGAGACGAGCAGTACTTC. V is TRBV20-1 and J is TRBJ2-7; 11 bases fit TRBD2. The trim removed 3 bases at V and 5 bases at J, leaving 6 bases unmatched. Germline loops: CDR1 DFQATT, CDR2 SNEGSKA (reference sequence). This CDR3 has 14 amino acids.

The V call is TRBV18, the J call TRBJ1-2; D call uncertain. Germline V gene lookup returns CDR1 KGHSH and CDR2 LQKENI. This CDR3 has 12 amino acids. V was trimmed by 1 base and J by 6 bases, leaving 6 bases between them. The CDR3 loop reads CASSPLQDGYTF. CDR3 nucleotides: TGTGCCAGCTCACCACTGCAGGATGGCTACACCTTC.

CDR3 protein: CATSDADSAANEKLFF. In DNA form, the CDR3 reads TGTGCCACCAGTGATGCCGACAGTGCGGCTAATGAAAAACTGTTTTTT. This rearrangement joins TRBV24-1 to TRBJ1-4, with D possibly matching TRBD1 (5 bases). This CDR3 has 16 amino acids. CDR1 is KGHDR and CDR2 is SFDVKD in the germline V gene. V was pared by 3 bases and J by 3 bases, with 13 bases between.

This chain connects TRBV2 to TRBJ2-1, with TRBD2 matching over 10 bases. CDR1 and CDR2 from the germline V gene are SNHLY and FYNNEI. This CDR3 region has 16 residues. V gave up 5 bases and J gave up 2 bases; unmatched junction bases: 6. The CDR3 is CASSLAGAVAYNEQFF. In DNA, the CDR3 is TGTGCCAGCAGTCTAGCGGGAGCGGTCGCCTACAATGAGCAGTTCTTC.

The genes are TRBV2 and TRBJ2-1; 7 bases map to TRBD2. The CDR3 has 15 residues. Germline trimming cut 2 bases from V and 1 base from J; bases unmatched to any gene: 2. Germline assignment: CDR1 SNHLY and CDR2 FYNNEI. CDR3: CASSESSGSYNEQFF. DNA of the CDR3: TGTGCCAGCAGTGAAAGTAGCGGGTCCTACAATGAGCAGTTCTTC.

The chain has TRBV29-1 and TRBJ2-7, with TRBD2 as a possible D gene (5 bases). The V gene lost 5 bases and the J gene lost 2 bases, with 19 bases spanning the gap. Germline values: CDR1 SQVTM, CDR2 ANQGSEA. The CDR3 length is 15 residues. CDR3 sequence: CSVYVEAWVTYEQYF. CDR3 bases: TGCAGCGTTTATGTGGAGGCGTGGGTAACCTACGAGCAGTACTTC.